This T cell receptor beta chain was captured by sequencing in a study of T cells in Graves' hyperthyroidism and ophthalmopathy. The CDR3 spans 15 residues. Germline CDR1 reads SEHNR; CDR2 reads FQNEAQ (reference sequence). V lost 5 bases and J 7 bases, leaving 20 bases between the germline ends. Study outcomes and limitations: Blood samples included most of the expanded thyroid clonotypes exceeding 0.001. Classification by a 13 V-J model distinguished ophthalmopathy from stable hyperthyroidism.

This clonotype appeared many times. Its antigen is undetermined. RNA transcripts were the template for amplifying TCR beta CDR3 regions. The HTBI primer set drove a first-round RT-PCR of the TCR CDR3. One entry per CDR3 protein, called by TCRdb with MiXCR from the multiplex PCR reads. The sample carries roughly 550,000 distinct CDR3 sequences, roughly a sixth recorded once. Each diagnosis drew on symptoms, thyroxine, TRAb, thyroid ultrasound and orbital computed tomography findings. Each 10 ml fresh peripheral blood draw supplied the PBMCs. J is TRBJ1-2 and V is TRBV7-9; TRBD1 is a possible D gene (6 bases). This receptor was identified in a woman in her thirties with Graves' ophthalmopathy. The specimen sequenced was blood. This CDR3 is CASSPGWPGAGGYTF. DNA for the CDR3: TGTGCCAGCAGCCCTGGATGGCCGGGGGCCGGTGGCTACACCTTC.